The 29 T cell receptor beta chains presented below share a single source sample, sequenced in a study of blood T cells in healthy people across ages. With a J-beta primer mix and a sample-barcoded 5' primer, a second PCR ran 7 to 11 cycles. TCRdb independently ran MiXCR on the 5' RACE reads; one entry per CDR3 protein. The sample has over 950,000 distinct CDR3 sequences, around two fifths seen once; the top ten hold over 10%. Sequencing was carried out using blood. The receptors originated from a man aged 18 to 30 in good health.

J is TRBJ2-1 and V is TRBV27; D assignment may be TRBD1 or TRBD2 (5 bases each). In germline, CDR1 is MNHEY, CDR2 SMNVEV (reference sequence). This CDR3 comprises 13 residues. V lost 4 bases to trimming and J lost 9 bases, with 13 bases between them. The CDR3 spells CASSSRTRGEQFF. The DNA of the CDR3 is TGTGCCAGCAGTTCCCGAACTAGGGGTGAGCAGTTCTTC.

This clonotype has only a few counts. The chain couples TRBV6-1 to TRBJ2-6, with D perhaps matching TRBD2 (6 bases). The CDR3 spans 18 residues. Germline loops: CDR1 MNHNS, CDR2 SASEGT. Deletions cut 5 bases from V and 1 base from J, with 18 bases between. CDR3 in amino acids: CASSPFSGYSSGANVLTF. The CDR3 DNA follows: TGTGCCAGCAGTCCCTTTAGCGGATACTCTTCTGGGGCCAACGTCCTGACTTTC.

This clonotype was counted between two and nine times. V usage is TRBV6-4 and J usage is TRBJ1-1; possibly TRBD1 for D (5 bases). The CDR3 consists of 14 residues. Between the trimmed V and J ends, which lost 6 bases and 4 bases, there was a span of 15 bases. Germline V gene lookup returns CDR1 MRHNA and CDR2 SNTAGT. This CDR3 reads CASRTDSGGTEAFF. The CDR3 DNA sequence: TGTGCCAGCAGGACCGACAGCGGGGGCACTGAAGCTTTCTTT.

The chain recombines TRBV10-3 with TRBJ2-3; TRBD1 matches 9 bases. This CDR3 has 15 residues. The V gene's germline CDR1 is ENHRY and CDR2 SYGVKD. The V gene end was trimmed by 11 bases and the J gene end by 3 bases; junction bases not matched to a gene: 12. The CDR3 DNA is TGTGCCGCTCAGACCACAGGGGGCGCGACAGATACGCAGTATTTT. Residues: CAAQTTGGATDTQYF.

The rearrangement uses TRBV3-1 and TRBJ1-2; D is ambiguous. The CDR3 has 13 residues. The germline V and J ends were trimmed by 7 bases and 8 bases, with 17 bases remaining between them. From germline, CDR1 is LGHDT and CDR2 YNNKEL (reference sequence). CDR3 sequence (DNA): TGTGCCAGCAAGCCCCTCGGTAGAGGGGGCTACACCTTC. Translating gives CASKPLGRGGYTF.

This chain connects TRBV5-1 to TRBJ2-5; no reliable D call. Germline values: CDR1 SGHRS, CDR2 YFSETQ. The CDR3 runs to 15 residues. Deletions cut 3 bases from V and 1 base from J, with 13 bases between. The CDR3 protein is CASSSGPGIQETQYF. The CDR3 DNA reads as TGCGCCAGCAGCTCGGGCCCAGGAATCCAAGAGACCCAGTACTTC.

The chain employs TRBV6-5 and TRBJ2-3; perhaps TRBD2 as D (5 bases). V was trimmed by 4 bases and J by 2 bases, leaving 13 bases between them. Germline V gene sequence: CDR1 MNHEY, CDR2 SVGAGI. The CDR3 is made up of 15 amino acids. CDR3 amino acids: CASSSDNGVTDTQYF. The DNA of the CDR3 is TGTGCCAGCAGTTCCGATAACGGGGTCACAGATACGCAGTATTTT.

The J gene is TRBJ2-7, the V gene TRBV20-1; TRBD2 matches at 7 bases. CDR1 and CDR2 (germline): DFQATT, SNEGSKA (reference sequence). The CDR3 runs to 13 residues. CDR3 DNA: TGCAGCATAGGGGAGGGTCTCTCCTACGAGCAGTACTTC. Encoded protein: CSIGEGLSYEQYF.

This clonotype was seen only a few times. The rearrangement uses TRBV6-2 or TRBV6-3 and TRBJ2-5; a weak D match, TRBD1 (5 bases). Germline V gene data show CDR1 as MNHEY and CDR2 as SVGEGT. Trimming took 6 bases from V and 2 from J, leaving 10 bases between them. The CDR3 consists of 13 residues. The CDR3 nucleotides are TGTGCCAGCAGAACGTCAGGGCAAGAGACCCAGTACTTC. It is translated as CASRTSGQETQYF.

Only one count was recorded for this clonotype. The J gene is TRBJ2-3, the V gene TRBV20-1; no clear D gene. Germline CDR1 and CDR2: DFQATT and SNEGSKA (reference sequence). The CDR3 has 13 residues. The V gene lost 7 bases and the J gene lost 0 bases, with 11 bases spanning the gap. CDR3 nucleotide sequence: TGCAGTGACCTGGTGGTTAGCACAGATACGCAGTATTTT. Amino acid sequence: CSDLVVSTDTQYF.

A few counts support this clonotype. CDR3 in DNA: TGCGCCAGCAGCCAAGTAGAACGGACCAATCAGCCCCAGCATTTT. As protein: CASSQVERTNQPQHF. This chain joins TRBV4-1 and TRBJ1-5, with unresolved D. The germline gives CDR1 MGHRA, CDR2 YSYEKL. The CDR3 consists of 15 residues. Trimming pared 1 base from V and 3 bases from J, leaving 10 bases between.

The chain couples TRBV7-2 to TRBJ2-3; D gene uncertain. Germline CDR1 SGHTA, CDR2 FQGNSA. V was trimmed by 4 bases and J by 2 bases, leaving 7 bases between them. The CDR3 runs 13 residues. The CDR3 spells CASSSHHTDTQYF. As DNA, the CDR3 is TGTGCCAGCAGCTCCCACCACACAGATACGCAGTATTTT.

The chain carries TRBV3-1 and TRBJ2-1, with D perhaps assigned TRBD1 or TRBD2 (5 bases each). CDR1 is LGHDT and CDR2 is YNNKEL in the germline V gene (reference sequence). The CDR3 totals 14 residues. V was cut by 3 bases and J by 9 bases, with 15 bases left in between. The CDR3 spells CASSQGRGRSEQFF. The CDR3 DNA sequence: TGTGCCAGCAGCCAGGGACGGGGCCGAAGTGAGCAGTTCTTC.

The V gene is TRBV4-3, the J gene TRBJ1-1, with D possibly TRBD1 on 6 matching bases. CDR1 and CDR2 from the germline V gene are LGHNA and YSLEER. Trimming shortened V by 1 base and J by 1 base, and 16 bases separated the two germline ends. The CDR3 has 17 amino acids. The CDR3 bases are TGCGCCAGCAGCCAAGCTCCCACAGGGTCGGGGAACACTGAAGCTTTCTTT. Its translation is CASSQAPTGSGNTEAFF.

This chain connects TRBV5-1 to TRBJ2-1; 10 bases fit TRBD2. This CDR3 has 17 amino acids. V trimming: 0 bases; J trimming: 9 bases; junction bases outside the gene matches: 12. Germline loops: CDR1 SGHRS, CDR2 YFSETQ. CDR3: CASSLAIRAGGPSEQFF. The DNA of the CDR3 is TGCGCCAGCAGCTTGGCCATCCGAGCGGGGGGGCCCAGTGAGCAGTTCTTC.

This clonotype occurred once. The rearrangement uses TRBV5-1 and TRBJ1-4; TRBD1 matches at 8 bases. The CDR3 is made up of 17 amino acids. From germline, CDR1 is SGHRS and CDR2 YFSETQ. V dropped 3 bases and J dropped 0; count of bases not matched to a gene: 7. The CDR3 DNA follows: TGCGCCAGCAGCTCGGAACCGGACAGGGCAACTAATGAAAAACTGTTTTTT. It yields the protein CASSSEPDRATNEKLFF.

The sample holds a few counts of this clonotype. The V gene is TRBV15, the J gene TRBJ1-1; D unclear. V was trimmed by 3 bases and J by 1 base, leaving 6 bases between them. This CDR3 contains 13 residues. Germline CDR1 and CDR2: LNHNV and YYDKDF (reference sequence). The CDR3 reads CATSRDGNTEAFF. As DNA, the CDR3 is TGTGCCACCAGCAGGGATGGGAACACTGAAGCTTTCTTT.

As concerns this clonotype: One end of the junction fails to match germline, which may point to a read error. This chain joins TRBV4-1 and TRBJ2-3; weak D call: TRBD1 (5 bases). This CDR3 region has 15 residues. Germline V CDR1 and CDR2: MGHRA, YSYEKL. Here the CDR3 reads CASSPAQGSTGTQYF. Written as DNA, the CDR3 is TGCGCCAGCAGCCCAGCCCAAGGGTCCACAGGTACGCAGTATTTT.

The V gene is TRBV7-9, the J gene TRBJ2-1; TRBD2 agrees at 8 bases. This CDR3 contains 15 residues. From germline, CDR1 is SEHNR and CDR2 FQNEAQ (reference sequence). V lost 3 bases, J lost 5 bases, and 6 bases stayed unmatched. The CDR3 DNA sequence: TGTGCCAGCAGCTTTTTAGCGGGGAATAACAATGAGCAGTTCTTC. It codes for CASSFLAGNNNEQFF.

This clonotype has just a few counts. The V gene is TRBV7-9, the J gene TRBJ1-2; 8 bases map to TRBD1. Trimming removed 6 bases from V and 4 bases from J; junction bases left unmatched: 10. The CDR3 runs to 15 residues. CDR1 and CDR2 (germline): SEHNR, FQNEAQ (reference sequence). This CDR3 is CASSFPDRGGYGYTF. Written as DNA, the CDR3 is TGTGCCAGCAGTTTTCCTGACAGGGGTGGCTATGGCTACACCTTC.

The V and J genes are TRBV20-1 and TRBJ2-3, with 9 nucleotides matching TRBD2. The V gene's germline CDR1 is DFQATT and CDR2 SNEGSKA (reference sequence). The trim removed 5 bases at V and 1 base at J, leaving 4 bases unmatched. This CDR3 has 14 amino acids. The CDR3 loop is CSARSGGRTDTQYF. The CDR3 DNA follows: TGCAGTGCTCGGAGCGGGGGGCGCACAGATACGCAGTATTTT.

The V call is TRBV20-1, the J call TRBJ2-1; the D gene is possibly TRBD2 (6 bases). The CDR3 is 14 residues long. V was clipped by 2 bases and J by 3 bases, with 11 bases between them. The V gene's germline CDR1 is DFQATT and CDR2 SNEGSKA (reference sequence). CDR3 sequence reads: CSARPLRDYNEQFF. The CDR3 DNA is TGCAGTGCTAGACCCCTGCGGGACTACAATGAGCAGTTCTTC.

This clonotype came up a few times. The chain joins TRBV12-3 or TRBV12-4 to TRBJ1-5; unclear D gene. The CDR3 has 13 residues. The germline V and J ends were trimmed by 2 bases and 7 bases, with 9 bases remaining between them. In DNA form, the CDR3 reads TGTGCCAGCAGTTTAAGTTCAGAGCAGCCCCAGCATTTT. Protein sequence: CASSLSSEQPQHF.

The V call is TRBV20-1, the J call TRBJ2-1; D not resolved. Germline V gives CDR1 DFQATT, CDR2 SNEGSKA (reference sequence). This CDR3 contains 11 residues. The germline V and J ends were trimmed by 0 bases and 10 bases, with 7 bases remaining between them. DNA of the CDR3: TGCAGTGCTAGAGATCAGAGGGAGCAGTTCTTC. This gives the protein CSARDQREQFF.

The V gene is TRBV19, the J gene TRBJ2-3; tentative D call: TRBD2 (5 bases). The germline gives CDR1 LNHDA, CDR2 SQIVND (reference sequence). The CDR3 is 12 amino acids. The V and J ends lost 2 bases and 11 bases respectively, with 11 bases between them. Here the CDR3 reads CASSIPLGRQYF. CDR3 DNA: TGTGCCAGTAGTATACCTCTTGGGAGGCAGTATTTT.

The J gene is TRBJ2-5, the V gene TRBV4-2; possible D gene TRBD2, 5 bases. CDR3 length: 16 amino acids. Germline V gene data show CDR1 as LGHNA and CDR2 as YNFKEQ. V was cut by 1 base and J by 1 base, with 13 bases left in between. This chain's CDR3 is CASSQAGNGGQETQYF. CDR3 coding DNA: TGTGCCAGCAGCCAAGCCGGGAATGGCGGCCAAGAGACCCAGTACTTC.

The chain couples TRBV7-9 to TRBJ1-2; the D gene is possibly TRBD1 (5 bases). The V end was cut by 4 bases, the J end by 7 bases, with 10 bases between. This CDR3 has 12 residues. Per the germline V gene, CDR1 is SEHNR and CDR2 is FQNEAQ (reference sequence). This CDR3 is CASSWTDTGYTF. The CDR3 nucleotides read TGTGCCAGCAGCTGGACGGACACTGGCTACACCTTC.

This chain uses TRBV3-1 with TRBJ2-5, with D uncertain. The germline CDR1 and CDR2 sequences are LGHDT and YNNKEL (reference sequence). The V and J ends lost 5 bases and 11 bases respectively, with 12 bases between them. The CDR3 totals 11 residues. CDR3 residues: CASSAVHEQYF. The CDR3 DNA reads TGTGCCAGCAGCGCCGTTCATGAGCAGTACTTC.

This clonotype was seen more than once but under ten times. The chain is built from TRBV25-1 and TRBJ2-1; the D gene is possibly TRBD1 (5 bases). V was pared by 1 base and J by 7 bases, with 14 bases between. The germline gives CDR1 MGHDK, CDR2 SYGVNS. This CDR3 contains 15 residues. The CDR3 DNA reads TGTGCCAGCAGTGAATGGGGCGGTCGTGGGAATGAGCAGTTCTTC. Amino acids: CASSEWGGRGNEQFF.